These 25 T cell receptor beta chains originate from one sample sequenced in a study of tumor-infiltrating lymphocytes in primary liver carcinoma (dated by TCRdb to about 2017). The sample was run on an Illumina HiSeq 2500. TCRbeta-specific cDNA was reverse-transcribed from about 500 ng total RNA using a constant-region primer and ProtoScript II reverse transcriptase. TCRbeta libraries were built with three nested multiplex PCR rounds, a slightly modified ARM-PCR procedure. Each of the first two PCR rounds ran for roughly 9 cycles using multiplex TRBV1-TRBV30 forward primers together with a Cbeta reverse primer. TCRdb reprocessing: public reads trimmed at Q25 with fastp, clones called with MiXCR, in-frame beta chains kept. Rows with a matching CDR3 protein are joined into one entry that keeps the most common DNA and genes. The sample table lists roughly 32,000 distinct CDR3 sequences, 60% to 80% of them with a count of one. Around a third of the sample lies in the top ten.

Without any cell sorting, total RNA and DNA were extracted together from 20-30 mg of bulk tissue using the AllPrep DNA/RNA mini kit. The specimen sequenced was liver tumor tissue from sampling region 3. According to the study, the label for this sample's cell subset or site signals: tumor region T3, left-lateral pole. These receptor sequences come from a woman aged 25 to 39 with primary liver carcinoma and hepatitis B virus infection.

Comments on this clonotype: A much larger clonotype is one base distant, so this may be a read error. In nucleotides, the CDR3 is TGCAGCGTTGGAATCCCCGACACAGATACGCAGTATTTT. Translating gives CSVGIPDTDTQYF. This rearrangement joins TRBV29-1 to TRBJ2-3; no definite D call. Looked up from germline, CDR1 is SQVTM and CDR2 is ANQGSEA. V was pared by 4 bases and J by 2 bases, with 10 bases between. The CDR3 is 13 residues long.

With regard to this clonotype: The conserved closing phenylalanine or tryptophan is absent in this CDR3, likely reflecting a read error. No DNA is shown, since the ends of the CDR3 on it are uncertain; the CDR3 is the one TCRdb lists. The J gene is TRBJ1-1, the V gene TRBV11-2; TRBD1, the D gene given by the table, was not confirmed from the DNA. With termini counted, the CDR3 has 20 amino acids. Germline CDR1 reads SGHAT; CDR2 reads FQNNGV. The CDR3 loop reads CASSAQDRGRKRWSNTETFI.

In this sample, this clonotype turned up once. Germline and junction disagree at one end, which may indicate a read error. The genes are TRBV7-8 and TRBJ2-7; D is undetermined. This CDR3 is 18 amino acids long. The germline gives CDR1 SGHVS, CDR2 FQNEAQ. This chain's CDR3 is CVSSSDRGRTMSSYEQYF. The CDR3 DNA reads as TGTGTCAGCAGCTCAGATCGCGGTCGTACTATGAGCTCCTACGAGCAGTACTTC. The full variable domain, completed using reference TRBV7-8 and TRBJ2-7, is GAGVSQSPRYKVAKRGQDVALRCDPISGHVSLFWYQQALGQGPEFLTYFQNEAQLDKSGLPSDRFFAERPEGSVSTLKIQRTQQEDSAVYLCVSSSDRGRTMSSYEQYFGPGTRLTVT.

CDR3 bases: TGTGCCAGTAGCAGGGCTATGACGGGAGTGTCCGGGGAGCTGTTTTTT. Its translation: CASSRAMTGVSGELFF. This sequence joins TRBV11-1 and TRBJ2-2; the D gene is possibly TRBD2 (6 bases). The length of the CDR3 is 16 residues. Germline CDR1 and CDR2: SGHAT and FQDESV (reference sequence). Trimming cost V 9 bases and J 6 bases, with 23 bases left between them.

The chain couples TRBV5-4 to TRBJ2-3; tentative D call: TRBD1 (6 bases). Trimming removed 4 bases at V and 2 bases at J, with 20 bases between. The CDR3 is made up of 17 amino acids. Germline CDR1 is SGHNT and CDR2 is YYREEE (reference sequence). CDR3 region: CASSIDGQTPPTDTQYF. As DNA, the CDR3 is TGTGCCAGCAGCATAGACGGACAGACTCCACCCACAGATACGCAGTATTTT.

Comments on this clonotype: Since a much larger clone is just one base distant, this may be a read error. J is TRBJ2-5 and V is TRBV11-2, with 7 nucleotides matching TRBD2. Per the germline V gene, CDR1 is SGHAT and CDR2 is FQNNGV. This CDR3 is built from 16 residues. The CDR3 sequence is CASSSYGGRTQETHYF. The CDR3 DNA follows: TGTGCCAGCAGCTCCTATGGCGGGAGAACACAAGAGACCCATTACTTC.

The chain employs TRBV11-2 and TRBJ2-5, with D maybe TRBD1 (5 bases). Germline V CDR1 and CDR2: SGHAT, FQNNGV. The CDR3 has 17 amino acids. V lost 6 bases and J 3 bases, leaving 23 bases between the germline ends. This chain's CDR3 is CASSPPGHGFGKETQYF. In nucleotides, the CDR3 is TGTGCCAGCAGTCCCCCTGGACATGGATTTGGGAAAGAGACCCAGTACTTC.

The chain links TRBV12-3 or TRBV12-4 to TRBJ2-1; 14 bases are shared with TRBD2. This CDR3 has 15 amino acids. As DNA, the CDR3 is TGTGCAAGAACCAGGACTAGCGGGGGGAACAATGAGCAGTTCTTC. Its protein is CARTRTSGGNNEQFF.

J is TRBJ2-7 and V is TRBV4-2; 8 nucleotides agree with TRBD2. V lost 1 base and J lost 4; bases outside the gene matches: 9. This CDR3 has 16 residues. Germline assignment: CDR1 LGHNA and CDR2 YNFKEQ. CDR3 amino acids: CASSQAAERELYEQYF. In nucleotides, the CDR3 is TGTGCCAGCAGCCAAGCCGCCGAGCGGGAGTTATACGAGCAGTACTTC.

As concerns this clonotype: Without the conserved terminal phenylalanine or tryptophan, this CDR3 likely stems from a read error. This chain joins TRBV11-1 and TRBJ2-3; D may be TRBD1 (5 bases). Germline V gives CDR1 SGHAT, CDR2 FQDESV (reference sequence). The CDR3 is 12 residues long. The CDR3 DNA is TGTGCCAACAGCTTAGGGGCAGATACGCAGTATTTG. Protein: CANSLGADTQYL.

Notes on this clonotype: Sequence at one end of the junction differs from germline and may be a read error. This chain uses TRBV29-1 with TRBJ2-2; D may be TRBD1 or TRBD2 (5 bases each). This CDR3 spans 12 amino acids. Germline CDR1 and CDR2: SQVTM and ANQGSEA. CDR3 coding DNA: TGCAACGTTGTGGCATGGGACGGGAAGCAGTTTTTT. Its translation: CNVVAWDGKQFF.

Concerning this clonotype itself: No conserved phenylalanine or tryptophan ends this CDR3, so it is likely a read error. The rearrangement links TRBV4-3 to TRBJ2-7; 7 nucleotides agree with TRBD2. Germline-derived CDR1 and CDR2 are LGHNA and YSLEER. V shed 1 base and J 7 bases; nucleotides not matched to a gene: 19. CDR3 length equals 18 residues. In DNA form, the CDR3 reads TGCGCCAGCAGCCAAGCTATGACGGGGGGTCACATTAGCTATGAGCAGTACCTC. Protein product: CASSQAMTGGHISYEQYL.

V gene TRBV11-2 combines with J gene TRBJ2-2; no clear D. Trimming shortened V by 5 bases and J by 2 bases, and 6 bases separated the two germline ends. The CDR3 spans 13 residues. Per germline, CDR1 SGHAT and CDR2 FQNNGV. For the CDR3, the DNA is TGTGCCAGCAGCGATGGCAACACCGGGGAGCTGTTTTTT. Amino acids: CASSDGNTGELFF.

This clonotype was recorded once. The junction departs from the called germline gene at one end, perhaps through a read error. J is TRBJ2-1 and V is TRBV30, with 9 bases fitting TRBD1. The CDR3 has 14 amino acids. Germline assignment: CDR1 GTSNPN and CDR2 SVGIG (reference sequence). The CDR3 sequence is CTWSPGQGFGGQFF. CDR3 nucleotides: TGTACCTGGAGCCCGGGACAGGGATTTGGTGGGCAGTTCTTC.

Turning to this clonotype: Possible read error: a much larger clone is one base away. The V and J genes are TRBV7-8 and TRBJ1-5; D remains ambiguous. The CDR3 totals 16 residues. CDR1 and CDR2 (germline): SGHVS, FQNEAQ. The CDR3 DNA reads as TGTGCCAGCAGCCCATCTGGTCGACCGGCAGTACAGCGCCAGCATTTT. It yields the protein CASSPSGRPAVQRQHF.

About this clonotype: The junction differs from germline at one of its ends, possibly a read error. The gene calls are TRBV6-1 and TRBJ2-2; D is perhaps TRBD1 or TRBD2 (6 bases each). The CDR3 runs 19 residues. Germline CDR1 reads MNHNS; CDR2 reads SASEGT. This CDR3 is CASSETLPGGAANTGEQLF. The CDR3 region has the DNA TGTGCCAGCAGTGAAACCCTTCCCGGGGGCGCAGCGAACACCGGGGAGCAGCTTTTT.

Turning to this clonotype: Since a much larger clone is just one base distant, this may be a read error. The V call is TRBV12-3 or TRBV12-4, the J call TRBJ2-1; 10 nucleotides align to TRBD1. This CDR3 has 15 residues. Here the CDR3 DNA reads TGTGGCAGCAGCAAGACAGGGGGCAGGAGCAATGAGCAGTTCTTC. Translating gives CGSSKTGGRSNEQFF.

This sequence joins TRBV19 and TRBJ2-4; no reliable D call. Germline loops: CDR1 LNHDA, CDR2 SQIVND (reference sequence). This CDR3 comprises 15 residues. V gave up 10 bases and J gave up 0 bases, with 16 bases separating them. CDR3 region: CANIDQHLAKNIQYF. CDR3 DNA sequence: TGTGCCAATATCGACCAACATTTAGCCAAAAACATTCAGTACTTC.

Worth noting for this clonotype: A junction boundary mismatches the germline segment, possibly from a read error. The rearrangement links TRBV7-8 to TRBJ2-7, with D unclear. This CDR3 contains 14 residues. Germline-derived CDR1 and CDR2 are SGHVS and FQNEAQ. In DNA form, the CDR3 reads TGTACCAGCAGCGCCCTCCTGTTGTCCCCCGGGCAGTACTTT. It codes for CTSSALLLSPGQYF.

This clonotype was observed at least ten times. A much larger clone lies one base from this, so it may be a read error. This chain links TRBV5-5 with TRBJ2-7; a possible D gene is TRBD1 (6 bases). In germline, CDR1 is SGHKS, CDR2 YYEKEE (reference sequence). This CDR3 comprises 14 residues. V lost 1 base to trimming and J lost 3 bases, with 11 bases between them. Written as DNA, the CDR3 is TGTGCCAGCAGCTTGTATGGGGACAACTACGAGCAGTACTTC. Encoded protein: CASSLYGDNYEQYF.

As for this clonotype: An end of the junction does not agree with germline; a read error may underlie this. The V gene is TRBV11-2, the J gene TRBJ2-1; D is uncertain. Per germline, CDR1 SGHAT and CDR2 FQNNGV. The CDR3 extends over 13 amino acids. CDR3 residues: CASSSLVTNEQSF. The DNA for the CDR3 is TGTGCCAGCAGCTCATTGGTTACGAATGAGCAGTCCTTC.

A word on this clonotype: A much larger clone is a single base away; this may be a read error. The V and J genes are TRBV11-1 and TRBJ2-7; D perhaps matches TRBD1 (6 bases). CDR1 is SGHAT, CDR2 FQDESV, per germline (reference sequence). The CDR3 has 13 residues. CDR3 sequence (DNA): TGTGCCAGCAGCTTCGAGGACAGCTACGAACAGTACTTC. This encodes CASSFEDSYEQYF.

This clonotype was detected ten times or more. The chain couples TRBV29-1 to TRBJ1-2, with 7 bases identical to TRBD1. This CDR3 has 12 amino acids. Germline CDR1 is SQVTM and CDR2 is ANQGSEA. Trimming took 6 bases from V and 2 from J; bases not matched to a gene: 3. This CDR3 is CSVQQGNYGYTF. The CDR3 DNA reads as TGCAGCGTACAACAGGGGAACTATGGCTACACCTTC.

About this clonotype: It is likely a read error, because the conserved phenylalanine at the end of the CDR3 is missing. The V gene is TRBV7-9, the J gene TRBJ2-3, with TRBD2 matching over 13 bases. The CDR3 covers 17 residues. J was trimmed by 4 bases and V by 3 bases; bases with no gene match: 7. Per the germline V gene, CDR1 is SEHNR and CDR2 is FQNEAQ (reference sequence). CDR3 coding DNA: TGTGCCAGCAGCTTGGGGACTAGCGGGACTAGAGCAGATACGCAGTATCTT. It encodes CASSLGTSGTRADTQYL.

At least ten counts were recorded for this clonotype. The J gene is TRBJ1-1, the V gene TRBV6-5, with D possibly being TRBD1 (6 bases). Germline CDR1 is MNHEY and CDR2 is SVGAGI. The CDR3 consists of 16 residues. Trimming pared 7 bases from V and 1 base from J, leaving 19 bases between. CDR3 region: CASTIRPGHRNTEAFF. The CDR3 DNA is TGTGCCAGCACTATAAGACCGGGACATCGGAACACTGAAGCTTTCTTT.